This T cell receptor (beta chain) appears in the sequencing data of a study of OX40 agonist ivuxolimab in advanced cancers. About the study: Patients were dosed intravenously with ivuxolimab at 0.01 to 10 mg/kg every 2 weeks.

Blood specimens came from baseline, cycle 4 day 1, and cycle 7 day 1. V lost 2 bases and J lost 0, with 13 bases in between. In germline, CDR1 is SGDLS, CDR2 YYNGEE. The CDR3 extends over 16 amino acids. With regard to this clone: The antigen is undetermined.

Study results and caveats: CD4+ and CD8+ blood T cells expanded clonally by week 6 at 0.1 to 3.0 mg/kg. Some patients who did not respond also had low normalized T-cell clonal expansion.

The assay was immunoSEQ multiplex PCR, and TCRdb's table has in-frame clones only and misses some. The sample holds about 12,000 clones, about 76% seen once. This material consisted of CD4+ or CD8+ T cells sorted from blood, taken in a trial of the OX40 agonist ivuxolimab. The sequence was obtained from an adult with an advanced solid tumor such as melanoma, head and neck, liver or kidney cancer. The chain is built from TRBV9 and TRBJ2-3; D possibly corresponds to TRBD2 (6 bases). CDR3 coding DNA: TGTGCCAGCAGCGTGTATGGGAGCGGGAGCACAGATACGCAGTATTTT. This codes for CASSVYGSGSTDTQYF.